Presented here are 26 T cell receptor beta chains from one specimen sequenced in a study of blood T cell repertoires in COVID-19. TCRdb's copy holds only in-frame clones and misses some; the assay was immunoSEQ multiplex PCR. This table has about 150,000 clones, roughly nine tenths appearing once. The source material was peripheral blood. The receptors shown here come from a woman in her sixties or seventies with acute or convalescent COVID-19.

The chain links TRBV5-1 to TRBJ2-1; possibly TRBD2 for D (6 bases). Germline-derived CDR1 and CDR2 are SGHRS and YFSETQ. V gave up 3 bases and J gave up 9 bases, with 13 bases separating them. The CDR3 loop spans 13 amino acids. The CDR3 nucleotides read TGCGCCAGCAGCTCCGGAGGGCCAGGTGAGCAGTTCTTC. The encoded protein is CASSSGGPGEQFF.

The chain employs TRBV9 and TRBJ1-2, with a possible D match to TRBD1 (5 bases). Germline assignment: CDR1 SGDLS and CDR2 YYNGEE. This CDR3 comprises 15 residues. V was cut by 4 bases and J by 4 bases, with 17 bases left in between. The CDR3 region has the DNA TGTGCCAGCAGCCTCGCACAGGCGCCGATCTATGGCTACACCTTC. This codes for CASSLAQAPIYGYTF.

The CDR3 is CASSYTRSGANVLTF. The CDR3 bases are TGTGCCAGCAGTTATACTCGCTCTGGGGCCAACGTCCTGACTTTC. The V gene is TRBV6-6, the J gene TRBJ2-6; D remains unclear. The length of the CDR3 is 15 residues. V was cut by 3 bases and J by 0 bases, with 6 bases left in between. Germline CDR1 is MNHNY and CDR2 is SVGAGI (reference sequence).

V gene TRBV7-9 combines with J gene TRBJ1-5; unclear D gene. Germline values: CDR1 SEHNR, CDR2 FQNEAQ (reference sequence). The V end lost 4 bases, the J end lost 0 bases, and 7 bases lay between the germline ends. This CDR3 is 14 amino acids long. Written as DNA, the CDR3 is TGTGCCAGCAGCTCGGAGCATAGCAATCAGCCCCAGCATTTT. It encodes CASSSEHSNQPQHF.

DNA of the CDR3: TGTGCCAGCAGTTATTTACGGGAACATGTTAGGCAGCCCCAGCATTTT. Translation gives CASSYLREHVRQPQHF. The V call is TRBV6-2 or TRBV6-3, the J call TRBJ1-5; D remains ambiguous. The CDR3 extends over 16 amino acids. The germline CDR1 and CDR2 sequences are MNHEY and SVGEGT. V dropped 3 bases and J dropped 7 bases, with 19 bases sitting between them.

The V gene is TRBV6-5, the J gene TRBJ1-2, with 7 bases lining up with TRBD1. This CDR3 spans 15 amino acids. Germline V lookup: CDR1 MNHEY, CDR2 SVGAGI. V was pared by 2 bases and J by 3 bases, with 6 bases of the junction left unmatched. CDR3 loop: CASSYAIDRDYGYTF. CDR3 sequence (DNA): TGTGCCAGCAGTTACGCAATAGACAGGGACTATGGCTACACCTTC.

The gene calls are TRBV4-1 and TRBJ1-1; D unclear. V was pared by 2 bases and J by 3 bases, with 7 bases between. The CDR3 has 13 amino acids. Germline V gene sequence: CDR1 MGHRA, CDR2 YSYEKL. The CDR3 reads CASSQSRDTEAFF. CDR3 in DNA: TGCGCCAGCAGCCAAAGCCGCGACACTGAAGCTTTCTTT.

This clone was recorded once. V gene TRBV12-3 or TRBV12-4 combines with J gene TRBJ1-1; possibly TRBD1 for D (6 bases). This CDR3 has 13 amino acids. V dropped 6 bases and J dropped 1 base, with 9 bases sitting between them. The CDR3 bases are TGTGCCAGCAGCCCGACAGGGAACACTGAAGCTTTCTTT. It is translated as CASSPTGNTEAFF.

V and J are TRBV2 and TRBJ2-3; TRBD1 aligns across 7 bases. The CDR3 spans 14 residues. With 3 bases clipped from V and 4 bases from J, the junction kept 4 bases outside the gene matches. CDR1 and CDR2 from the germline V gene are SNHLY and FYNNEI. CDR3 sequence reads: CASSERTGADTQYF. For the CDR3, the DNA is TGTGCCAGCAGTGAGAGGACAGGTGCAGATACGCAGTATTTT.

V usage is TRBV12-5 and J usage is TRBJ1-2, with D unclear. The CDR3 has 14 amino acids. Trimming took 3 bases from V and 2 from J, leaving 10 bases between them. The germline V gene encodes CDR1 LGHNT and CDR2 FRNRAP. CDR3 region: CASGLGLTNYGYTF. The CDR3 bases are TGTGCTAGTGGTTTAGGACTGACGAACTATGGCTACACCTTC. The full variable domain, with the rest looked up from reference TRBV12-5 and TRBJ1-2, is DARVTQTPRHKVTEMGQEVTMRCQPILGHNTVFWYRQTMMQGLELLAYFRNRAPLDDSGMPKDRFSAEMPDATLATLKIQPSEPRDSAVYFCASGLGLTNYGYTFGSGTRLTVV.

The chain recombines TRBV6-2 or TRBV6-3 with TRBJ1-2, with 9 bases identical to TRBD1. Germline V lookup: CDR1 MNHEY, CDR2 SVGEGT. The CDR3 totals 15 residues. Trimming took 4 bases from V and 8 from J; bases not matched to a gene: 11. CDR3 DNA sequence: TGTGCCAGCAGTTCGCAGGGACAGGGACTACGCGGCTACACCTTC. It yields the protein CASSSQGQGLRGYTF.

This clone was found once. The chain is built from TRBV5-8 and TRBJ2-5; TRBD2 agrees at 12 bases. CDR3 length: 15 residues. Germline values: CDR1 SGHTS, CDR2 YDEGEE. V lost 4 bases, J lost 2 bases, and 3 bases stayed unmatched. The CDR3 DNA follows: TGTGCCAGCAGCCCAGGACTAGCGGGACAAGAGACCCAGTACTTC. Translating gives CASSPGLAGQETQYF.

DNA for the CDR3: TGCGCCAGCAGCCAAGATGTGTTGGGGACAGGGCGTGGCTACACCTTC. This translates into CASSQDVLGTGRGYTF. The chain is built from TRBV4-3 and TRBJ1-2; 9 nucleotides align to TRBD1. CDR1 and CDR2 from the germline V gene are LGHNA and YSLEER. Losses at the gene ends were 0 bases for V and 7 bases for J; bases not matched to a gene: 9. The CDR3 runs to 16 residues.

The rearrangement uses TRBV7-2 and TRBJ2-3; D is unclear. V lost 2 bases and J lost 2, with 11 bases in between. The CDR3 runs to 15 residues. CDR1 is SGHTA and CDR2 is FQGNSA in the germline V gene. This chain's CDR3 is CASSLSDWNTDTQYF. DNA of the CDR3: TGTGCCAGCAGCTTATCCGACTGGAACACAGATACGCAGTATTTT.

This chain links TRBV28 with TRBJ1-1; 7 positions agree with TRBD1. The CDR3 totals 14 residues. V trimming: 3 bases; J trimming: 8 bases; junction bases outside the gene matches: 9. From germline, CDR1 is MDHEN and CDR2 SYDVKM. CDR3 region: CASSLGTTTGEAFF. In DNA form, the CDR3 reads TGTGCCAGCAGTTTGGGGACCACGACAGGGGAAGCTTTCTTT.

CDR3 residues: CASKRGTGALYGYTF. Here the CDR3 DNA reads TGTGCCAGCAAGCGGGGGACAGGGGCGCTCTATGGCTACACCTTC. The chain carries TRBV27 and TRBJ1-2; 10 nucleotides agree with TRBD1. Trimming at V came to 7 bases and at J to 4 bases, leaving 9 bases not matched to a gene. The CDR3 totals 15 residues. Looked up from germline, CDR1 is MNHEY and CDR2 is SMNVEV (reference sequence).

The CDR3 is CASSLVTGANYGYTF. Written as DNA, the CDR3 is TGTGCCAGCAGCTTAGTTACAGGGGCTAACTATGGCTACACCTTC. The genes are TRBV7-2 and TRBJ1-2, with TRBD1 identical over 7 bases. This CDR3 has 15 residues. The germline gives CDR1 SGHTA, CDR2 FQGNSA. After removal of 1 base from V and 0 bases from J, the junction contained 2 bases not matched to a gene.

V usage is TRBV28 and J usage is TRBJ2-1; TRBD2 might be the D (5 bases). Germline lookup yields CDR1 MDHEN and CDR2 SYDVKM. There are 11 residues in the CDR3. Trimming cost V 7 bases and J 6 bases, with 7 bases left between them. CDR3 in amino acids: CASTGFNEQFF. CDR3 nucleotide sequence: TGTGCCAGCACGGGATTCAATGAGCAGTTCTTC.

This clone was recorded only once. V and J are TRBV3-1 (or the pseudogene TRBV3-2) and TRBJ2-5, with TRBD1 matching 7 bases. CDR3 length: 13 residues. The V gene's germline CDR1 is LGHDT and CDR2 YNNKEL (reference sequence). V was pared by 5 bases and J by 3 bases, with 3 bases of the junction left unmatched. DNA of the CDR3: TGTGCCAGCAGCGAGGGGGCCGAAGAGACCCAGTACTTC. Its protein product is CASSEGAEETQYF.

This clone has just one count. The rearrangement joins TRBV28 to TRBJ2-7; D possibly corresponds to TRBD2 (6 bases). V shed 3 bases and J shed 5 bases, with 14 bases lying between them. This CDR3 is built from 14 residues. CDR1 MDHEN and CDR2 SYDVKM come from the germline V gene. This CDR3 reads CASSLGGAMHEQYF. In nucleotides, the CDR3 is TGTGCCAGCAGTTTGGGAGGTGCGATGCACGAGCAGTACTTC.

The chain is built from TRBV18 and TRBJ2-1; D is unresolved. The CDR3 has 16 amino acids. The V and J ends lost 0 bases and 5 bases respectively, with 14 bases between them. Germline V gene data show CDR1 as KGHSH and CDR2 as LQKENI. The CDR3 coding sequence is TGTGCCAGCTCACCACCGCTTAGCTCCTCTGACAATGAGCAGTTCTTC. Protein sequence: CASSPPLSSSDNEQFF. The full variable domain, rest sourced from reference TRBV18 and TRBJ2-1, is NAGVMQNPRHLVRRRGQEARLRCSPMKGHSHVYWYRQLPEEGLKFMVYLQKENIIDESGMPKERFSAEFPKEGPSILRIQQVVRGDSAAYFCASSPPLSSSDNEQFFGPGTRLTVL.

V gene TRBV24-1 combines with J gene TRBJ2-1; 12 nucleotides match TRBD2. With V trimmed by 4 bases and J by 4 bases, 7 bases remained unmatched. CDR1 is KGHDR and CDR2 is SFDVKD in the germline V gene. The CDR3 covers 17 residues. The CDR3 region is CATSETAGTSGYNEQFF. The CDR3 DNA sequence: TGTGCCACCAGTGAAACGGCCGGGACTAGCGGGTACAATGAGCAGTTCTTC.

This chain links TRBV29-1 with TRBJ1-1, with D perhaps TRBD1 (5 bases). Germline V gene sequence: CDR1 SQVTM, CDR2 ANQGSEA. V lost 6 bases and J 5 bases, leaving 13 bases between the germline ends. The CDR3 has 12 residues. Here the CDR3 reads CSVIAGGTEAFF. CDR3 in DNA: TGCAGCGTCATAGCGGGGGGGACTGAAGCTTTCTTT.

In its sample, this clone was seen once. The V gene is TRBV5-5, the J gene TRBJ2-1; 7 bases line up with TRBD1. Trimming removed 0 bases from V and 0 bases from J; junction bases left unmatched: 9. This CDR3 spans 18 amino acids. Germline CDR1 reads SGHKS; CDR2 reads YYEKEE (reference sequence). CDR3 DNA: TGTGCCAGCAGCTTGGCCTTTGGGACAGCCAGCTCCTACAATGAGCAGTTCTTC. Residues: CASSLAFGTASSYNEQFF.

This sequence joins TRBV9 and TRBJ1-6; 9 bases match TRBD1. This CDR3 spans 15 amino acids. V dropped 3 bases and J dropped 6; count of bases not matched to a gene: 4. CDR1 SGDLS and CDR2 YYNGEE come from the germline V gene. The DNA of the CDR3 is TGTGCCAGCAGCGCCTCGGGACAGGGTAATTCACCCCTCCACTTT. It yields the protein CASSASGQGNSPLHF.

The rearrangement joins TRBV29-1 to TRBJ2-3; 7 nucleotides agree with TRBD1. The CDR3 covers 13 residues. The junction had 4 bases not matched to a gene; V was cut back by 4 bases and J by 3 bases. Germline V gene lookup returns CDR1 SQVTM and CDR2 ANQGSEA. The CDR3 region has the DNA TGCAGCGTTGGACAGGGACAGACAGATACGCAGTATTTT. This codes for CSVGQGQTDTQYF.